A selection of T cell receptor beta chains follows, all from one sample in a study of PD-1 blockade in classical Hodgkin lymphoma. Sequenced by immunoSEQ multiplex PCR; TCRdb stores in-frame clones only, minus some. The data contain some 38,000 clones, approximately 82% of them seen just once; the ten biggest clones take up 15% to 20%. The sample in question was peripheral blood mononuclear cells (PBMCs), obtained before the second cycle of nivolumab. The receptors originated from a human donor with classical Hodgkin lymphoma. Each CDR3 is given without its conserved first and last residue.

cdr3_aa: ASSFPSRTGELF
v_call: TRBV7-9

cdr3_aa: ASSSPDVRNYGYT
v_call: TRBV5-4

cdr3_aa: ASSHGGDTEAF
v_call: TRBV6-5

cdr3_aa: ASSFAGANTGELF
v_call: TRBV7-2

cdr3_aa: ASSLGVATDTQY
v_call: TRBV13

cdr3_aa: ASSLRQSNQPQH
v_call: TRBV27

cdr3_aa: ASSPRAANTGELF
v_call: TRBV7-9

cdr3_aa: ASSERTGDEKLF
v_call: TRBV7-9

cdr3_aa: ASSSTRDSSYNEQF
v_call: TRBV6-5

cdr3_aa: ASSLAGASLGNIQY
v_call: TRBV5-1